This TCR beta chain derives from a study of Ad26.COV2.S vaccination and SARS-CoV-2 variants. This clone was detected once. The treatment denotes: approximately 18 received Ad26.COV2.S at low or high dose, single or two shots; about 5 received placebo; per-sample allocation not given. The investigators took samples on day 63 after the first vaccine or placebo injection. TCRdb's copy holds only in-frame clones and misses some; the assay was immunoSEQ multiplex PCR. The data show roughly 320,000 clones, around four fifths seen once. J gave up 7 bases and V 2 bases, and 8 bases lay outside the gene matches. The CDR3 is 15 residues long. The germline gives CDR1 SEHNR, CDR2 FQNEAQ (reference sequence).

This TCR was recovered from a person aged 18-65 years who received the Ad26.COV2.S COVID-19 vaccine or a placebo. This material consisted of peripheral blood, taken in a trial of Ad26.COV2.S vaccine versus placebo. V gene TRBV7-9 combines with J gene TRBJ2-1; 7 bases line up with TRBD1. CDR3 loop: CASSLRRQGRNEQFF. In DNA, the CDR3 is TGTGCCAGCAGCTTAAGACGACAGGGTAGAAATGAGCAGTTCTTC.